This passage covers 5 T cell receptor beta chains from one sample sequenced in a study of tissue T cells after allogeneic stem cell transplantation. The assay was immunoSEQ multiplex PCR, and TCRdb's table has in-frame clones only and misses some. The sample holds some 4,900 clones, more than 60% seen once. The specimen was tissue from the colon, collected at autopsy. The source is a female donor older than 55 with lung cancer.

This chain joins TRBV10-3 and TRBJ2-7, with 14 positions matching TRBD2. CDR3 length equals 18 residues. Germline V lookup: CDR1 ENHRY, CDR2 SYGVKD. V trimming: 0 bases; J trimming: 5 bases; junction bases outside the gene matches: 9. The CDR3 DNA reads TGTGCCATCAGTGAGTCTCTAGGGACTAGCGGGGGAGGGAACGAGCAGTACTTC. Translated: CAISESLGTSGGGNEQYF.

The CDR3 reads CASSLDRGRNEKLFF. The CDR3 coding sequence is TGTGCCAGCAGCCTCGACAGAGGTCGGAATGAAAAACTGTTTTTT. The chain recombines TRBV2 with TRBJ1-4; tentatively, D is TRBD1 (5 bases). CDR1 and CDR2 (germline): SNHLY, FYNNEI. Trimming shortened V by 6 bases and J by 5 bases, and 16 bases separated the two germline ends. The CDR3 runs to 15 residues.

The chain has TRBV30 and TRBJ1-1; D is unclear. Per germline, CDR1 GTSNPN and CDR2 SVGIG (reference sequence). The CDR3 loop spans 13 amino acids. Trimming removed 4 bases at V and 3 bases at J, with 12 bases between. The chain's CDR3 is CAWNTRLYTEAFF. CDR3 sequence (DNA): TGTGCCTGGAATACTCGGTTATACACTGAAGCTTTCTTT.

The V and J genes are TRBV7-3 and TRBJ1-1; D may be TRBD1 (5 bases). V was pared by 2 bases and J by 8 bases, with 15 bases between. Germline V CDR1 and CDR2: SGHTA, FQGTGA. CDR3 length: 14 residues. CDR3 in amino acids: CASSLSGLPYEAFF. The CDR3 DNA reads as TGTGCCAGCAGCTTATCGGGGCTACCATACGAAGCTTTCTTT.

The chain joins TRBV5-1 to TRBJ1-2, with a possible D match to TRBD1 (5 bases). Per the germline V gene, CDR1 is SGHRS and CDR2 is YFSETQ. Trimming removed 0 bases from V and 7 bases from J, with 13 bases in between. CDR3 size: 14 residues. As DNA, the CDR3 is TGCGCCAGCAGCTTGGCCTTACAGGCCGGTGGCTACACCTTC. Protein product: CASSLALQAGGYTF.